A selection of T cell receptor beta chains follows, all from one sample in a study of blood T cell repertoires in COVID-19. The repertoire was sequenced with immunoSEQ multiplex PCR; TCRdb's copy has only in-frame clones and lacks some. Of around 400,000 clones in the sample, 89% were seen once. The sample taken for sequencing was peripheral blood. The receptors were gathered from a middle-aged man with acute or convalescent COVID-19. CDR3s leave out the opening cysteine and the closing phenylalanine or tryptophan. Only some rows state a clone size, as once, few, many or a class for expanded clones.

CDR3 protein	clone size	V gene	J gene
ASSSIWGGSFQETQY	-	TRBV28	TRBJ2-5
ASSRTDRKDTIY	-	TRBV4-1	TRBJ1-3
AIRGTAKNYGYT	-	TRBV10-3	TRBJ1-2
ASRQINTGELF	once	TRBV7-3	TRBJ2-2
ASSLDGGGRTQY	-	TRBV11-3	TRBJ2-5
ATYGGQGTEAF	-	TRBV6-5	TRBJ1-1
ASRFTGSTEAF	-	TRBV5-5	TRBJ1-1
ASSVTGYFGYT	-	TRBV5-8	TRBJ1-2
ASSPKTGRNEQF	-	TRBV7-9	TRBJ2-1
ASSLGGLNTEAF	-	TRBV7-9	TRBJ1-1
ASSLWDRGHSGYT	-	TRBV5-4	TRBJ1-2
ASSDALGYGVDTQY	-	TRBV7-3	TRBJ2-3
ASAYRGQRDTQY	-	TRBV12-5	TRBJ2-3
ASSLAGYGYT	-	TRBV5-4	TRBJ1-2
ASSLWAGDTEAF	-	TRBV27	TRBJ1-1
SAASAYGYT	-	TRBV20-1	TRBJ1-2
ATSRGLGGDTQY	few	TRBV15	TRBJ2-3